This TCR beta chain stems from a study of cytomegalovirus exposure and HLA in healthy donors (dated by TCRdb to about 2017). Concerning the study at large: According to a later analysis, the 120 or so validation repertoires were produced on the same platform as the roughly 600 repertoires of the first cohort. The study was designed to test whether signatures of past pathogen exposure could be identified by cataloging public T cell receptors. Besides the first cohort of roughly 660 subjects, a separate validation cohort made up of roughly 120 different subjects was used. To predict cytomegalovirus infection status, the study combined high-throughput TCR immunosequencing, statistical association of individual TCRs with disease status, and machine learning.

As concerns this clone: Its target antigen remains unknown. Base qualities are not provided; no much larger clone lies one nucleotide away.

Libraries came from the immunoSEQ multiplex PCR assay. Regarding the original processing steps: To diagnose cytomegalovirus status from the catalog of TCR beta chain sequences, a statistical classification framework was built. TCRdb limited this immuneACCESS table to in-frame rearrangements with V and J called. A share of clones is missing; checked studies link under half to unresolved V genes, and the rest is unexplained. That table gives V, J and clone size, and the DNA gave D and trimming. For this sample there are over 110,000 clones; about 88% appear just once. The ten largest clones take up 7.5% to 9% of the sample. Findings and caveats that apply to the study as a whole: It was suggested by the authors that the approach could potentially be generalized to other disease states and immunological phenotypes. In a later analysis, TCRs clustered in the first cohort were found to also tend to co-occur in the roughly 110 validation repertoires, with approximately 95% of cluster scores above 0. In both the original and validation cohorts, the classifier was reported to diagnose cytomegalovirus status with high specificity and sensitivity. In vitro tests confirmed that three of the cytomegalovirus-associated TCR beta chains recognize cytomegalovirus antigens. While some public TCRs were present in many individuals, most TCR sequences turned up only very rarely across donors. A total of 150 to 200 TCR beta chains were listed by the study as associated with cytomegalovirus. All 120 or so repertoires were used to score co-occurrence in the validation cohort in a later analysis, because that analysis had no HLA typing for the cohort.

Separate from the approximately 670-subject first cohort, the validation cohort of 120 subjects was the group to which the donors belonged. The TCR was taken from a man younger than 35 in good health and CMV-seropositive. Sequencing was performed on PBMCs.

The bases read TGTGCCAGTAGTGCCAAATCACAGGGGGCGCAAAATGAGCAGTTCTTC. Its product reads: CASSAKSQGAQNEQFF. The chain links TRBV19 with TRBJ2-1, with TRBD1 identical over 9 junction bases. There are 16 amino acids in the CDR3, from cysteine to phenylalanine inclusive. Only the CDR3 DNA stays, 48 bases, in frame from base 1. From V the trimming removes 5 bases and from J it removes 7 bases, while the gene matches leave 12 bases of the junction unaccounted for. For CDR1 and CDR2, the germline V gene (reference sequence) lists LNHDA and SQIVND.